This entry concerns a single T cell receptor beta chain. Method: immunoSEQ multiplex PCR; TCRdb's copy keeps in-frame clones and lacks some. The top ten clones hold 1% to 1.5% of a sample with under 200,000 clones, roughly 94% of them seen once. V was pared by 1 base and J by 9 bases, with 1 base between. Germline loops: CDR1 SGHTA, CDR2 FQGNSA. The CDR3 has 10 residues. These data originate in a study of T cell responses to AZD1222 COVID-19 vaccine. The TCR comes from an adult who received the AZD1222 COVID-19 vaccine. The specimen comprised peripheral blood, sampled 28 days after the second AZD1222 dose. This chain links TRBV7-2 with TRBJ2-1, with D unresolved. The CDR3 region has the DNA TGTGCCAGCAGCTTAGTTGAGCAGTTCTTC. Protein sequence: CASSLVEQFF.